These 30 T cell receptor beta chains share one sample of origin, sequenced in a study of cytomegalovirus exposure and HLA in healthy donors. The primer mix had 60 Vbeta and 13 Jbeta primers. Measured with immunoSEQ multiplex PCR; TCRdb has only the in-frame clones, and not every one. The repertoire holds about 110,000 clones, with 65% to 75% as singletons. The source material was PBMCs. These receptors were collected from a woman aged 40 to 50 in good health and CMV-seropositive.

There are a few counts of this clone. The chain uses TRBV18 and TRBJ2-1, with 12 bases matching TRBD2. Trimming took 3 bases from V and 8 from J; bases not matched to a gene: 14. The CDR3 contains 18 residues. Germline values: CDR1 KGHSH, CDR2 LQKENI. CDR3 in DNA: TGTGCCAGCTCACCGTATTGGACTAGCGGGATTCGGGGGGATGAGCAGTTCTTC. The encoded protein is CASSPYWTSGIRGDEQFF.

In its sample, this clone was seen a few times. The J gene is TRBJ2-6, the V gene TRBV19; weak D call: TRBD2 (6 bases). Germline CDR1 LNHDA, CDR2 SQIVND (reference sequence). With 10 bases removed from V and 0 bases from J, the gap between germline ends came to 16 bases. This CDR3 has 16 residues. The CDR3 sequence: CATNKGLFSGANVLTF. The CDR3 DNA sequence: TGTGCCACCAACAAGGGACTTTTCTCTGGGGCCAACGTCCTGACTTTC.

Written as DNA, the CDR3 is TGTGCGTACCCACCGGGGGAGAGCAATCAGCCCCAGCATTTT. Its protein is CAYPPGESNQPQHF. The J gene is TRBJ1-5, the V gene TRBV25-1, with TRBD1 as a possible D gene (5 bases). The CDR3 runs to 14 residues. Germline CDR1 reads MGHDK; CDR2 reads SYGVNS.

The chain has TRBV4-1 and TRBJ2-3; D might be TRBD2 (5 bases). The V and J ends lost 2 bases and 1 base respectively, with 10 bases between them. The CDR3 covers 15 residues. Germline V gene sequence: CDR1 MGHRA, CDR2 YSYEKL. CDR3 DNA: TGCGCCAGCAGCCAACCCCCCGGGGGCACAGATACGCAGTATTTT. This sequence encodes CASSQPPGGTDTQYF.

The genes are TRBV11-2 and TRBJ2-1; no clear D gene. V shed 2 bases and J shed 7 bases, with 9 bases lying between them. The CDR3 covers 13 residues. The germline V gene encodes CDR1 SGHAT and CDR2 FQNNGV. DNA for the CDR3: TGTGCCAGCAGCTTAAGCTTGCATAATGAGCAGTTCTTC. This translates into CASSLSLHNEQFF.

DNA of the CDR3: TGTGCCAGCAGCGCCGGGGGGGGCCCTAATGGGCCCCAGCATTTT. Translating it yields CASSAGGGPNGPQHF. The chain has TRBV9 and TRBJ1-5, with a possible D match to TRBD1 (6 bases). Germline CDR1 reads SGDLS; CDR2 reads YYNGEE. The CDR3 covers 15 residues. V dropped 3 bases and J dropped 9 bases, with 19 bases sitting between them.

V is TRBV6-5 and J is TRBJ1-2; the D gene is possibly TRBD1 (6 bases). In germline, CDR1 is MNHEY, CDR2 SVGAGI. This CDR3 has 13 amino acids. Trimming removed 2 bases at V and 6 bases at J, with 10 bases between. This CDR3 reads CASSYGGANGYTF. In DNA form, the CDR3 reads TGTGCCAGCAGTTACGGGGGGGCTAATGGCTACACCTTC.

The chain employs TRBV25-1 and TRBJ2-1, with 12 bases lining up with TRBD2. The CDR3 extends over 16 amino acids. Germline values: CDR1 MGHDK, CDR2 SYGVNS. V dropped 3 bases and J dropped 7; count of bases not matched to a gene: 7. This chain's CDR3 is CASSDFGLAGRNEQFF. CDR3 sequence (DNA): TGTGCCAGCAGTGATTTTGGACTAGCGGGAAGGAATGAGCAGTTCTTC.

This chain uses TRBV27 with TRBJ2-5; 13 nucleotides match TRBD2. The J segment lost 3 bases and the V segment lost 7 bases, leaving 8 bases of the junction unmatched. This CDR3 comprises 16 residues. Germline assignment: CDR1 MNHEY and CDR2 SMNVEV (reference sequence). CDR3 bases: TGTGCCAGCACGCCCCCCGGGACTAGCGGGAAAGAGACCCAGTACTTC. This sequence encodes CASTPPGTSGKETQYF.

This chain uses TRBV7-9 with TRBJ2-7; 8 nucleotides agree with TRBD1. Germline V gives CDR1 SEHNR, CDR2 FQNEAQ (reference sequence). The trim removed 4 bases at V and 2 bases at J, leaving 7 bases unmatched. The CDR3 covers 15 residues. The CDR3 is CASSSPDRATYEQYF. The CDR3 nucleotides read TGTGCCAGCAGCTCGCCGGACAGGGCTACCTACGAGCAGTACTTC.

This clone came up a few times. V usage is TRBV15 and J usage is TRBJ1-4; D is possibly TRBD1 (5 bases). The CDR3 covers 15 residues. Germline CDR1 is LNHNV and CDR2 is YYDKDF (reference sequence). Trimming pared 0 bases from V and 8 bases from J, leaving 13 bases between. The CDR3 sequence is CATSRDAGWEEKLFF. The CDR3 nucleotides read TGTGCCACCAGCAGAGATGCAGGGTGGGAAGAAAAACTGTTTTTT.

This clone was recorded a few times. The chain joins TRBV5-1 to TRBJ1-1, with D perhaps TRBD1 (5 bases). The germline gives CDR1 SGHRS, CDR2 YFSETQ. V shed 0 bases and J shed 3 bases, with 12 bases lying between them. The CDR3 totals 15 residues. CDR3 nucleotides: TGCGCCAGCAGCTTGGCCCTGGGGCCGGACACTGAAGCTTTCTTT. Translating it yields CASSLALGPDTEAFF.

Remarks on this clone: The junction departs from germline at one end; a sequencing error may be responsible. CDR3 DNA sequence: TGTGCCACCAGCAGACTAGCGGGAGGGTACAATGGGCAGTTCTTC. This encodes CATSRLAGGYNGQFF. The chain joins TRBV15 to TRBJ2-1; TRBD2 agrees at 12 bases. This CDR3 spans 15 amino acids. Germline loops: CDR1 LNHNV, CDR2 YYDKDF (reference sequence).

This rearrangement joins TRBV5-4 to TRBJ1-4; tentative D call: TRBD1 (6 bases). CDR1 and CDR2 from the germline V gene are SGHNT and YYREEE (reference sequence). Between the trimmed V and J ends, which lost 0 bases and 3 bases, there was a span of 12 bases. The CDR3 length is 16 residues. The CDR3 coding sequence is TGTGCCAGCAGCTTGGACCCGGGACAAGCTAATGAAAAACTGTTTTTT. It is translated as CASSLDPGQANEKLFF.

The rearrangement links TRBV13 to TRBJ2-5; 13 nucleotides align to TRBD2. The CDR3 has 15 residues. With V trimmed by 5 bases and J by 4 bases, 4 bases remained unmatched. The V gene's germline CDR1 is PRHDT and CDR2 FYEKMQ (reference sequence). CDR3 sequence: CASSQRLAGGETQYF. DNA of the CDR3: TGTGCCAGCAGCCAAAGACTAGCGGGAGGAGAGACCCAGTACTTC.

This clone is labeled medium-sized (0.01 to 0.1%). CDR3 sequence reads: CASSSRTGATNEKLFF. The CDR3 nucleotides are TGTGCCAGCAGCTCAAGGACAGGGGCAACTAATGAAAAACTGTTTTTT. The rearrangement links TRBV5-4 to TRBJ1-4, with TRBD1 identical over 9 bases. After removal of 3 bases from V and 0 bases from J, the junction contained 3 bases not matched to a gene. The CDR3 length is 16 residues. Per the germline V gene, CDR1 is SGHNT and CDR2 is YYREEE (reference sequence). Full variable domain (missing parts from reference TRBV5-4 and TRBJ1-4): ETGVTQSPTHLIKTRGQQVTLRCSSQSGHNTVSWYQQALGQGPQFIFQYYREEENGRGNFPPRFSGLQFPNYSSELNVNALELDDSALYLCASSSRTGATNEKLFFGSGTQLSVL.

The sample holds a few counts of this clone. The chain employs TRBV7-2 and TRBJ2-5, with TRBD2 matching 11 bases. After removal of 10 bases from V and 5 bases from J, the junction contained 3 bases not matched to a gene. Germline-derived CDR1 and CDR2 are SGHTA and FQGNSA. This CDR3 spans 12 amino acids. CDR3 nucleotide sequence: TGTGCCATCTCTAGCGGGGGGGAGACCCAGTACTTC. Protein product: CAISSGGETQYF.

V usage is TRBV9 and J usage is TRBJ1-1; perhaps TRBD1 as D (6 bases). Germline V gives CDR1 SGDLS, CDR2 YYNGEE. The CDR3 covers 12 residues. With 4 bases removed from V and 6 bases from J, the gap between germline ends came to 10 bases. CDR3 nucleotide sequence: TGTGCCAGCAGCCAAGGGGGAGCTGAAGCTTTCTTT. Its translation: CASSQGGAEAFF.

V and J are TRBV6-6 and TRBJ2-2, with unresolved D. CDR1 and CDR2 from the germline V gene are MNHNY and SVGAGI (reference sequence). The length of the CDR3 is 14 residues. V gave up 1 base and J gave up 3 bases, with 6 bases separating them. CDR3 in DNA: TGTGCCAGCAGTTACTTCGCAGACACCGGGGAGCTGTTTTTT. It specifies CASSYFADTGELFF.

This clone has only one observation. The genes are TRBV5-1 and TRBJ2-1, with 13 nucleotides matching TRBD2. Germline loops: CDR1 SGHRS, CDR2 YFSETQ. The CDR3 is made up of 15 amino acids. The V segment lost 7 bases and the J segment 6 bases; nucleotides outside the gene matches: 7. In DNA form, the CDR3 reads TGCGCCAGCGGGCCCGGGACTAGCGGGATCAATGAGCAGTTCTTC. It codes for CASGPGTSGINEQFF.

This clone is a singleton in its sample. The V gene is TRBV2, the J gene TRBJ2-2; tentatively, D is TRBD2 (5 bases). The V gene lost 11 bases and the J gene lost 1 base, with 14 bases spanning the gap. Germline values: CDR1 SNHLY, CDR2 FYNNEI. The CDR3 sequence is 14 residues long. The chain's CDR3 is CACRRIQNTGELFF. The CDR3 DNA reads as TGTGCCTGTCGGAGGATCCAGAACACCGGGGAGCTGTTTTTT. Together with reference TRBV2 and TRBJ2-2, the CDR3 gives the full variable domain: EPEVTQTPSHQVTQMGQEVILRCVPISNHLYFYWYRQILGQKVEFLVSFYNNEISEKSEIFDDQFSVERPDGSNFTLKIRSTKLEDSAMYFCACRRIQNTGELFFGEGSRLTVL.

V and J are TRBV18 and TRBJ2-7; 7 nucleotides match TRBD1. This CDR3 region has 17 residues. Germline V gene data show CDR1 as KGHSH and CDR2 as LQKENI. Trimming cost V 4 bases and J 8 bases; bases outside gene matches: 20. The CDR3 nucleotides are TGTGCCAGCTCACAATCCGGGACAGCATTTTCCCTCGCTCAGCAGTACTTC. Amino acid sequence: CASSQSGTAFSLAQQYF.

V is TRBV4-1 and J is TRBJ2-1; 7 nucleotides match TRBD2. Losses at the gene ends were 0 bases for V and 5 bases for J; bases not matched to a gene: 10. This CDR3 is built from 17 residues. In germline, CDR1 is MGHRA, CDR2 YSYEKL. The DNA for the CDR3 is TGCGCCAGCAGCCAAGATCCGGGCGGGAGACGGAACAATGAGCAGTTCTTC. This translates into CASSQDPGGRRNNEQFF.

The rearrangement uses TRBV18 and TRBJ1-2; TRBD1 matches at 8 bases. With 3 bases clipped from V and 4 bases from J, the junction kept 4 bases outside the gene matches. This CDR3 contains 14 residues. Germline assignment: CDR1 KGHSH and CDR2 LQKENI. The CDR3 protein is CASSPSDRAYGYTF. CDR3 bases: TGTGCCAGCTCACCTTCGGACAGGGCCTATGGCTACACCTTC.

J is TRBJ1-5 and V is TRBV12-5, with 8 positions matching TRBD1. V was pared by 6 bases and J by 3 bases, with 4 bases of the junction left unmatched. The CDR3 has 14 residues. The germline CDR1 and CDR2 sequences are LGHNT and FRNRAP. The CDR3 spells CASGPRGPNQPQHF. The CDR3 DNA reads as TGTGCTAGTGGGCCCAGGGGGCCCAATCAGCCCCAGCATTTT.

This clone was seen more than once but under ten times. This chain uses TRBV30 with TRBJ1-1, with D unclear. The CDR3 has 15 amino acids. Trimming removed 0 bases from V and 1 base from J, with 12 bases in between. Germline CDR1 is GTSNPN and CDR2 is SVGIG (reference sequence). The CDR3 sequence: CAWSVRRGGNTEAFF. CDR3 DNA: TGTGCCTGGAGTGTGAGAAGAGGAGGGAACACTGAAGCTTTCTTT.

This chain links TRBV27 with TRBJ1-1; a weak D match, TRBD1 (5 bases). Germline CDR1 and CDR2: MNHEY and SMNVEV (reference sequence). The V gene lost 6 bases and the J gene lost 4 bases, with 15 bases spanning the gap. There are 14 residues in the CDR3. The CDR3 DNA sequence: TGTGCCAGCAGCCCTTGGGGCGCCGCCACTGAAGCTTTCTTT. Its protein is CASSPWGAATEAFF.

This clone appeared a few times. The chain links TRBV6-5 to TRBJ1-5, with a weak D call TRBD1 (6 bases). The CDR3 has 15 amino acids. With 6 bases removed from V and 6 bases from J, the gap between germline ends came to 18 bases. CDR1 is MNHEY, CDR2 SVGAGI, per germline. This CDR3 is CASSPKAGVRQPQHF. CDR3 nucleotide sequence: TGTGCCAGCAGCCCCAAAGCAGGGGTCCGTCAGCCCCAGCATTTT.

The chain combines TRBV7-2 with TRBJ2-2, with TRBD2 matching 16 bases. CDR3 length: 17 residues. The V gene's germline CDR1 is SGHTA and CDR2 FQGNSA. J was trimmed by 4 bases and V by 5 bases; bases with no gene match: 4. The DNA of the CDR3 is TGTGCCAGCAGCCTGGGACTAGCGGGAGGGCCCACCGGGGAGCTGTTTTTT. It codes for CASSLGLAGGPTGELFF.

The chain is built from TRBV25-1 and TRBJ2-5; the match to TRBD2 covers 8 bases. CDR1 MGHDK and CDR2 SYGVNS come from the germline V gene. Trimming at V came to 5 bases and at J to 5 bases, leaving 7 bases not matched to a gene. This CDR3 has 14 residues. The CDR3 DNA is TGTGCCAGCAGTCCGAGCGGGAGCGCGGAGACCCAGTACTTC. Protein: CASSPSGSAETQYF.